Listed below are T cell receptor beta chains from one sample, sequenced in a study of T cells after yellow fever vaccination. TCRdb recomputed calls from the 5' RACE reads with MiXCR, one row per CDR3 protein. This table holds roughly 45,000 distinct CDR3 sequences, 6.8% found once. The input for sequencing was CD8+ T cells not binding an NS4B(214-222) dextramer, sorted from PBMCs, taken 45 days after the yellow fever booster vaccination. All receptors derive from a man younger than 45 who received the YFV17D yellow fever vaccine. Both conserved end residues are part of each CDR3. D genes are given only for firm matches. Clone size is stated in some rows and not others, as once, few, many or a class when expanded.

clone_size: many
d_call: -
j_call: TRBJ2-5
v_call: TRBV25-1
cdr3_aa: CASSEPAGTQYF
cdr3_nt: TGTGCCAGCAGTGAGCCTGCCGGGACCCAGTACTTC

clone_size: many
d_call: -
j_call: TRBJ2-7
v_call: TRBV7-9
cdr3_aa: CASNYGHDYEQYF
cdr3_nt: TGTGCCAGCAATTACGGACACGACTACGAGCAGTACTTC

clone_size: many
d_call: -
j_call: TRBJ2-2
v_call: TRBV29-1
cdr3_aa: CSVWEATGELFF
cdr3_nt: TGCAGCGTTTGGGAGGCAACCGGGGAGCTGTTTTTT

clone_size: many
d_call: TRBD2
j_call: TRBJ2-5
v_call: TRBV11-2
cdr3_aa: CASSSTSGSPLQETQYF
cdr3_nt: TGTGCCAGCAGCTCCACTAGCGGGAGCCCACTTCAAGAGACCCAGTACTTC

clone_size: many
d_call: TRBD2
j_call: TRBJ2-7
v_call: TRBV20-1
cdr3_aa: CSARGQTSHEQYF
cdr3_nt: TGCAGTGCTAGAGGCCAGACTAGCCACGAGCAGTACTTC

clone_size: many
d_call: -
j_call: TRBJ2-2
v_call: TRBV6-5
cdr3_aa: CASSYSNTGELFF
cdr3_nt: TGTGCCAGCAGTTACTCGAATACCGGGGAGCTGTTTTTT

clone_size: many
d_call: -
j_call: TRBJ2-5
v_call: TRBV9
cdr3_aa: CASSAHLREETQYF
cdr3_nt: TGTGCCAGCAGCGCTCACCTTAGGGAAGAGACCCAGTACTTC

clone_size: many
d_call: -
j_call: TRBJ1-2
v_call: TRBV6-6
cdr3_aa: CAGGNSGDGYTF
cdr3_nt: TGTGCCGGCGGGAACTCCGGGGACGGCTACACCTTC

clone_size: -
d_call: -
j_call: TRBJ1-1
v_call: TRBV7-2
cdr3_aa: CASSLATGNTEAFF
cdr3_nt: TGTGCCAGCAGCTTAGCGACAGGGAACACTGAAGCTTTCTTT

clone_size: many
d_call: TRBD2
j_call: TRBJ2-7
v_call: TRBV7-2
cdr3_aa: CASSYGTSGVYEQYF
cdr3_nt: TGTGCCAGCAGCTATGGGACTAGCGGGGTTTACGAGCAGTACTTC

clone_size: many
d_call: TRBD1
j_call: TRBJ2-3
v_call: TRBV29-1
cdr3_aa: CSARQGSSDTQYF
cdr3_nt: TGCAGCGCCCGACAGGGGTCATCAGATACGCAGTATTTT

clone_size: many
d_call: -
j_call: TRBJ2-7
v_call: TRBV20-1
cdr3_aa: CSAGGYSSYEQYF
cdr3_nt: TGCAGTGCTGGCGGTTATAGCTCCTACGAGCAGTACTTC

clone_size: many
d_call: TRBD1
j_call: TRBJ2-7
v_call: TRBV11-2
cdr3_aa: CASRPNRGRAYEQYF
cdr3_nt: TGTGCCAGCAGACCTAACAGGGGGCGCGCCTACGAGCAGTACTTC

clone_size: few
d_call: TRBD1
j_call: TRBJ1-6
v_call: TRBV11-2
cdr3_aa: CASSTLDRDRNSPLHF
cdr3_nt: TGTGCCAGCAGCACCCTCGACAGGGACCGAAATTCACCCCTCCACTTT

clone_size: many
d_call: -
j_call: TRBJ2-3
v_call: TRBV29-1
cdr3_aa: CSVVGLGDTQYF
cdr3_nt: TGCAGCGTTGTGGGTCTGGGAGATACGCAGTATTTT

clone_size: -
d_call: TRBD1
j_call: TRBJ2-1
v_call: TRBV29-1
cdr3_aa: CSVEPFPGQGSNEQFF
cdr3_nt: TGCAGCGTCGAACCTTTCCCGGGACAGGGTAGTAATGAGCAGTTCTTC

clone_size: many
d_call: TRBD1
j_call: TRBJ2-3
v_call: TRBV18
cdr3_aa: CASAPTGGATDTQYF
cdr3_nt: TGTGCCAGCGCCCCCACAGGGGGCGCAACAGATACGCAGTATTTT

clone_size: many
d_call: TRBD2
j_call: TRBJ2-7
v_call: TRBV13
cdr3_aa: CASSFGTSGFSYEQYF
cdr3_nt: TGTGCCAGCAGCTTTGGGACTAGCGGGTTCTCCTACGAGCAGTACTTC

clone_size: many
d_call: TRBD1
j_call: TRBJ2-7
v_call: TRBV28
cdr3_aa: CASSFKTGGMRAYEQYF
cdr3_nt: TGTGCCAGCAGTTTCAAAACAGGGGGTATGAGGGCGTACGAGCAGTACTTC

clone_size: many
d_call: -
j_call: TRBJ2-4
v_call: TRBV20-1
cdr3_aa: CSAEDRLQLIAKNIQYF
cdr3_nt: TGCAGTGCCGAAGACCGCCTGCAACTGATAGCCAAAAACATTCAGTACTTC

clone_size: -
d_call: -
j_call: TRBJ2-5
v_call: TRBV12-3/TRBV12-4
cdr3_aa: CASSFVSGTPIAETQYF
cdr3_nt: TGTGCCAGCAGTTTCGTCTCCGGGACACCAATAGCGGAGACCCAGTACTTC

clone_size: many
d_call: -
j_call: TRBJ2-1
v_call: TRBV6-2/TRBV6-3
cdr3_aa: CASSYLAISEQFF
cdr3_nt: TGTGCCAGCAGTTACCTGGCTATTAGTGAGCAGTTCTTC

clone_size: -
d_call: TRBD1
j_call: TRBJ1-5
v_call: TRBV4-1
cdr3_aa: CASSQVGTGVQPQHF
cdr3_nt: TGCGCCAGCAGCCAAGTCGGGACAGGGGTACAGCCCCAGCATTTT

clone_size: -
d_call: -
j_call: TRBJ2-7
v_call: TRBV4-1
cdr3_aa: CASSQDPGLKYEQYF
cdr3_nt: TGCGCCAGCAGCCAAGATCCGGGACTGAAATACGAGCAGTACTTC

clone_size: many
d_call: TRBD1
j_call: TRBJ2-7
v_call: TRBV5-5
cdr3_aa: CASSPRTGVIYEQYF
cdr3_nt: TGTGCCAGCAGCCCCAGGACAGGGGTAATCTACGAGCAGTACTTC

clone_size: many
d_call: -
j_call: TRBJ2-5
v_call: TRBV7-6
cdr3_aa: CASSSNQGFGETQYF
cdr3_nt: TGTGCCAGCAGCTCAAACCAGGGGTTCGGGGAGACCCAGTACTTC

clone_size: many
d_call: -
j_call: TRBJ2-3
v_call: TRBV29-1
cdr3_aa: CSVEGHPTDTQYF
cdr3_nt: TGCAGCGTTGAAGGGCATCCGACAGATACGCAGTATTTT

clone_size: many
d_call: TRBD2
j_call: TRBJ2-3
v_call: TRBV7-2
cdr3_aa: CASSILAGGAADTQYF
cdr3_nt: TGTGCCAGCAGCATTCTAGCGGGAGGTGCGGCAGATACGCAGTATTTT

clone_size: few
d_call: -
j_call: TRBJ2-7
v_call: TRBV20-1
cdr3_aa: CSASSETSYEQYF
cdr3_nt: TGCAGTGCTAGCAGTGAAACTTCCTACGAGCAGTACTTC

clone_size: many
d_call: -
j_call: TRBJ2-5
v_call: TRBV7-6
cdr3_aa: CASSLRTRGEETQYF
cdr3_nt: TGTGCCAGCAGCTTACGGACTAGGGGGGAAGAGACCCAGTACTTC

clone_size: many
d_call: TRBD1
j_call: TRBJ1-5
v_call: TRBV15
cdr3_aa: CATSGDRGPGQPQHF
cdr3_nt: TGTGCCACCAGCGGGGACAGGGGGCCGGGGCAGCCCCAGCATTTT

clone_size: few
d_call: -
j_call: TRBJ2-3
v_call: TRBV12-2
cdr3_aa: CASRLKEPRTITDTQYF
cdr3_nt: TGTGCAAGTCGCTTAAAAGAACCGCGGACTATCACAGATACGCAGTATTTT

clone_size: many
d_call: TRBD2
j_call: TRBJ2-3
v_call: TRBV10-3
cdr3_aa: CAIGGLDTDTQYF
cdr3_nt: TGTGCCATCGGGGGACTAGACACAGATACGCAGTATTTT

clone_size: many
d_call: -
j_call: TRBJ1-6
v_call: TRBV6-5
cdr3_aa: CASSYSLGDSSPLHF
cdr3_nt: TGTGCCAGCAGTTACTCTCTAGGCGACTCATCACCCCTCCACTTT

clone_size: -
d_call: TRBD2
j_call: TRBJ2-1
v_call: TRBV28
cdr3_aa: CASRDVLAGVNEQFF
cdr3_nt: TGTGCCAGTCGAGATGTACTAGCGGGAGTTAATGAGCAGTTCTTC

clone_size: many
d_call: TRBD2
j_call: TRBJ2-7
v_call: TRBV5-1
cdr3_aa: CASSLGGSWYEQYF
cdr3_nt: TGCGCCAGCAGCTTGGGCGGGAGCTGGTACGAGCAGTACTTC

clone_size: many
d_call: -
j_call: TRBJ2-1
v_call: TRBV24-1
cdr3_aa: CATSLGVYNEQFF
cdr3_nt: TGTGCCACCAGTCTAGGGGTCTACAATGAGCAGTTCTTC

clone_size: many
d_call: -
j_call: TRBJ2-7
v_call: TRBV7-2
cdr3_aa: CASSFTRTKYYEQYF
cdr3_nt: TGTGCCAGCAGCTTTACGAGGACTAAGTACTACGAGCAGTACTTC

clone_size: many
d_call: -
j_call: TRBJ2-2
v_call: TRBV6-5
cdr3_aa: CASSYGWEPNTGELFF
cdr3_nt: TGTGCCAGCAGTTACGGCTGGGAGCCGAACACCGGGGAGCTGTTTTTT

clone_size: few
d_call: -
j_call: TRBJ2-1
v_call: TRBV3-1
cdr3_aa: CASSHSGLPVEQFF
cdr3_nt: TGTGCCAGCAGCCATTCGGGACTCCCAGTGGAGCAGTTCTTC

clone_size: many
d_call: TRBD2
j_call: TRBJ2-1
v_call: TRBV6-1
cdr3_aa: CASRPAPGTTNRGEQFF
cdr3_nt: TGTGCCAGCAGACCCGCTCCCGGGACTACCAACCGCGGGGAGCAGTTCTTC

clone_size: -
d_call: -
j_call: TRBJ2-1
v_call: TRBV20-1
cdr3_aa: CSAREGTYNEQFF
cdr3_nt: TGCAGTGCTAGAGAGGGAACCTACAATGAGCAGTTCTTC

clone_size: many
d_call: -
j_call: TRBJ2-3
v_call: TRBV4-3
cdr3_aa: CASSQEGYNTQYF
cdr3_nt: TGCGCCAGCAGCCAAGAGGGCTACAATACGCAGTATTTT

clone_size: few
d_call: -
j_call: TRBJ2-1
v_call: TRBV7-8
cdr3_aa: CASSLARPGNGEQFF
cdr3_nt: TGTGCCAGCAGCTTAGCGCGGCCGGGGAACGGTGAGCAGTTCTTC

clone_size: many
d_call: -
j_call: TRBJ2-5
v_call: TRBV11-2
cdr3_aa: CASSLGVGTGETQYF
cdr3_nt: TGTGCCAGCAGCTTAGGGGTGGGGACGGGGGAGACCCAGTACTTC

clone_size: many
d_call: -
j_call: TRBJ2-7
v_call: TRBV20-1
cdr3_aa: CSADRLSSYEQYF
cdr3_nt: TGCAGTGCCGACAGGTTAAGCTCCTACGAGCAGTACTTC

clone_size: many
d_call: -
j_call: TRBJ1-1
v_call: TRBV14
cdr3_aa: CASSQTTGLAFF
cdr3_nt: TGTGCCAGCAGCCAAACCACAGGGCTGGCTTTCTTT

clone_size: many
d_call: -
j_call: TRBJ2-7
v_call: TRBV27
cdr3_aa: CASSFTGSYEQYF
cdr3_nt: TGTGCCAGCAGTTTTACAGGGAGCTACGAGCAGTACTTC

clone_size: -
d_call: -
j_call: TRBJ2-1
v_call: TRBV18
cdr3_aa: CASSHNEQFF
cdr3_nt: TGTGCCAGCTCACATAATGAGCAGTTCTTC

clone_size: many
d_call: TRBD1
j_call: TRBJ1-2
v_call: TRBV20-1
cdr3_aa: CSAQGAYGYTF
cdr3_nt: TGCAGTGCACAGGGGGCTTATGGCTACACCTTC

clone_size: many
d_call: -
j_call: TRBJ1-2
v_call: TRBV5-1
cdr3_aa: CASSLDSNYGYTF
cdr3_nt: TGCGCCAGCAGCTTGGACAGTAACTATGGCTACACCTTC

clone_size: many
d_call: TRBD1
j_call: TRBJ2-7
v_call: TRBV25-1
cdr3_aa: CASSSPGQGVLEQYF
cdr3_nt: TGTGCCAGCAGCTCTCCGGGACAGGGAGTTCTCGAGCAGTACTTC